This TCR beta chain stems from a study of siplizumab effects on memory and regulatory T cells. Study results and limitations: No naive or memory phenotype could be assigned to roughly 75-97% of proliferating clones. Controls showed an average of approximately 27% Treg-derived mappable alloreactive CD4+ clones, while siplizumab showed around 73%.

Sequenced by immunoSEQ multiplex PCR; TCRdb stores in-frame clones only, minus some. The repertoire has about 62,000 clones, around 80% of them found once; the top ten carry approximately 0.4%. Remarks on this clone: Its antigen is currently unknown.

V lost 4 bases and J 4 bases, leaving 13 bases between the germline ends. This CDR3 spans 14 amino acids. Germline V gene sequence: CDR1 SGHVS, CDR2 FQNEAQ. The sequencing sample was made of memory CD4+ T cells sorted from blood. This TCR was recovered from a human donor in good health. The J gene is TRBJ1-2, the V gene TRBV7-8, with a weak D call TRBD1 (5 bases). The CDR3 sequence: CASSSRVGTYGYTF. In DNA, the CDR3 is TGTGCCAGCAGCTCCAGGGTTGGCACCTATGGCTACACCTTC.